This T cell receptor (beta chain) emerged from a study of shared clonotypes between healthy human individuals. Study results and caveats: Compared with clonotypes that all four donors shared, non-shared clonotypes had lower generation probabilities.

A CD45RA+ naive subset and a CD45RA-negative memory subset were split from CD4+ cells. Investigators spread the genomic DNA of each subset evenly over several immunoSEQ plates. Template for every sorted-subset replicate PCR totaled approximately 0.2 ug DNA, roughly 30,000 T cell genomes. Profiling relied on immunoSEQ multiplex PCR, and the TCRdb table lists in-frame clones only, not all of them. The sample lists some 2,500,000 clones, roughly 93% occurring once. The J segment lost 6 bases and the V segment lost 1 base, leaving 8 bases of the junction unmatched. The CDR3 is 16 residues long. CDR1 and CDR2 from the germline V gene are LNHDA and SQIVND (reference sequence). Comments on this clone: Its antigen is currently unknown.

This clonotype was obtained from a man between 18 and 29 years old in good health. Some clones in this sample may be carry-over from other donors' samples. This chain links TRBV19 with TRBJ1-5, with TRBD1 matching 8 bases. Input material: naive CD4+ T cells from PBMCs. Subset specified: CD45RA+ positively selected. The CDR3 here is CASSIVNRGNSQPQHF. CDR3 in DNA: TGTGCCAGTAGTATAGTAAACAGGGGGAATTCTCAGCCCCAGCATTTT.